Shown below are 2 T cell receptor beta chains from a single sample sequenced in a study of blood T cell repertoires in COVID-19. Sequencing was performed with immunoSEQ multiplex PCR; in TCRdb, only in-frame clones are kept and a portion is missing. This table holds a few hundred thousand clones, 88% found once. Sequences were obtained from peripheral blood. The receptor set was obtained from a man aged 60-69 years who had recovered from COVID-19.

CDR3 DNA: TGTGCCATCAGTGTAGCGGGGGGTTCTTCGGATACGCAGTATTTT. It is translated as CAISVAGGSSDTQYF. The V and J genes are TRBV10-3 and TRBJ2-3; TRBD2 matches at 10 bases. V lost 4 bases, J lost 6 bases, and 7 bases stayed unmatched. In germline, CDR1 is ENHRY, CDR2 SYGVKD. This CDR3 has 15 residues.

This clone was recorded once. CDR3: CASRAGGPHYEQYF. CDR3 sequence (DNA): TGTGCCAGTCGTGCGGGGGGCCCTCACTACGAGCAGTACTTC. This chain links TRBV19 with TRBJ2-7; 8 positions agree with TRBD2. The V gene end was trimmed by 8 bases and the J gene end by 3 bases; junction bases not matched to a gene: 9. This CDR3 is built from 14 residues. Germline CDR1 and CDR2: LNHDA and SQIVND (reference sequence).